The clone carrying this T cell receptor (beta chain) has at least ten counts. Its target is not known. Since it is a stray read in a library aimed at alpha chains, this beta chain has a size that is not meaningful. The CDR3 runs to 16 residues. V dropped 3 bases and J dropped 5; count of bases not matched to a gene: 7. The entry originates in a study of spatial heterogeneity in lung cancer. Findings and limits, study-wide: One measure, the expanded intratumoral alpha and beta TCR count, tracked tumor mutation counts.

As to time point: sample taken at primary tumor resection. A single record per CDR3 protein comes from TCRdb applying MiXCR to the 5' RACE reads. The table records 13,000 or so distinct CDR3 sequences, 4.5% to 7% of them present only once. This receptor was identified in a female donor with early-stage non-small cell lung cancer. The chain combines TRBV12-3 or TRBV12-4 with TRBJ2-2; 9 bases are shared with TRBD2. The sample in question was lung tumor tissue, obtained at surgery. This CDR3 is CASSLGLAGVTGELFF. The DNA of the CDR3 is TGTGCCAGCAGTTTGGGTTTAGCGGGGGTAACCGGGGAGCTGTTTTTT.